This T cell receptor beta chain was sequenced in a study of shared clonotypes between healthy human individuals. Study overall: CD4 naive and CD4 memory each took three plates per donor, while CD8 naive took two and CD8 memory one.

Naive CD8 cells lacked CD45RO and underwent positive selection for CCR7, leaving out terminally differentiated effector memory CD45RA+ cells. CDR3 length: 11 amino acids. Germline V gene lookup returns CDR1 SQVTM and CDR2 ANQGSEA. V gave up 4 bases and J gave up 12 bases, with 13 bases separating them. Assay used: immunoSEQ multiplex PCR; TCRdb lists only in-frame clones, some missing. This sample yields 450,000 to 700,000 clones, of which less than 97% are seen a single time; 0.09% to 0.13% belongs to the top ten. The TCR comes from a young woman in good health. The sequenced material came from naive CD8+ T cells sorted from blood. The chain joins TRBV29-1 to TRBJ2-1; the D is unclear. The CDR3 DNA follows: TGCAGCGTTGGTTCCCCAGTTGCGCAGTTCTTC. Protein sequence: CSVGSPVAQFF.